The 22 T cell receptor beta chains listed next were all sequenced from one sample in a study of shared clonotypes between healthy human individuals. Data came from immunoSEQ multiplex PCR; TCRdb stores just in-frame clones and leaves some out. The data show about 380,000 clones, with 95% to 97% seen just once and more than 0.3% held by the top ten. Sequencing input: memory CD8+ T cells sorted from blood. Subset of the sample: CD45RO+ cells pooled with CCR7-negative TemRA cells. Receptor source: a man younger than 40 in good health.

The chain has TRBV7-8 and TRBJ2-3, with D perhaps TRBD1 (5 bases). The CDR3 contains 15 residues. The V end was cut by 8 bases, the J end by 3 bases, with 18 bases between. The germline CDR1 and CDR2 sequences are SGHVS and FQNEAQ. CDR3 region: CASSRVLGGTDTQYF. The CDR3 DNA reads TGTGCCAGCTCCAGGGTGCTAGGTGGTACAGATACGCAGTATTTT. The full variable domain, rest sourced from reference TRBV7-8 and TRBJ2-3, is GAGVSQSPRYKVAKRGQDVALRCDPISGHVSLFWYQQALGQGPEFLTYFQNEAQLDKSGLPSDRFFAERPEGSVSTLKIQRTQQEDSAVYLCASSRVLGGTDTQYFGPGTRLTVL.

The chain links TRBV28 to TRBJ2-7; 12 bases map to TRBD2. Germline assignment: CDR1 MDHEN and CDR2 SYDVKM. V was clipped by 2 bases and J by 7 bases; unmatched bases: 3. This CDR3 contains 14 residues. CDR3 DNA: TGTGCCAGCAGTTTAGGGCTAGCGGGAGGGGAGCAGTACTTC. As protein: CASSLGLAGGEQYF.

This clone was seen once. The CDR3 reads CASSHPTVPYNEQFF. The CDR3 region has the DNA TGTGCCAGTAGCCACCCGACAGTTCCCTACAATGAGCAGTTCTTC. V and J are TRBV19 and TRBJ2-1, with D possibly matching TRBD1 (5 bases). This CDR3 is built from 15 residues. With 6 bases removed from V and 2 bases from J, the gap between germline ends came to 14 bases. Germline V lookup: CDR1 LNHDA, CDR2 SQIVND (reference sequence).

The chain uses TRBV7-6 and TRBJ2-7; D is possibly TRBD1 or TRBD2 (5 bases each). V was clipped by 6 bases and J by 6 bases, with 15 bases between them. The length of the CDR3 is 13 residues. Germline CDR1 SGHVS, CDR2 FNYEAQ. As DNA, the CDR3 is TGTGCCAGCAGATTCAGGGATCGGGGCGAGCAGTACTTC. Protein: CASRFRDRGEQYF.

The chain has TRBV9 and TRBJ1-3; 7 bases match TRBD1. Per the germline V gene, CDR1 is SGDLS and CDR2 is YYNGEE. V was clipped by 3 bases and J by 4 bases; unmatched bases: 13. The CDR3 spans 17 residues. The CDR3, as DNA: TGTGCCAGCAGCGCCGGGGCCCGACAGGGCTTGGGAAACACCATATATTTT. Its protein product is CASSAGARQGLGNTIYF.

The chain joins TRBV6-5 to TRBJ1-2; D is perhaps TRBD1 (5 bases). Germline V lookup: CDR1 MNHEY, CDR2 SVGAGI. V was shortened by 4 bases and J by 6 bases, with 15 bases between the two germline ends. This CDR3 contains 14 residues. In DNA, the CDR3 is TGTGCCAGCAGTTCCCGGGGCCCAGTCAATGGCTACACCTTC. This gives the protein CASSSRGPVNGYTF.

This chain connects TRBV28 to TRBJ1-2; a possible D gene is TRBD1 (6 bases). The germline CDR1 and CDR2 sequences are MDHEN and SYDVKM. V was clipped by 1 base and J by 7 bases, with 13 bases between them. The CDR3 length is 14 residues. Here the CDR3 reads CASSLFYREGGYTF. The CDR3 nucleotides read TGTGCCAGCAGTTTATTCTACAGGGAAGGTGGCTACACCTTC.

The count of this clone is one. J is TRBJ2-2 and V is TRBV12-5; D remains ambiguous. The V and J ends lost 5 bases and 6 bases respectively, with 7 bases between them. Germline CDR1 is LGHNT and CDR2 is FRNRAP. The CDR3 loop spans 12 amino acids. CDR3 amino acids: CASGIPSGELFF. The CDR3 DNA reads TGTGCTAGTGGTATACCGTCCGGGGAGCTGTTTTTT. The whole variable domain, filled in from reference TRBV12-5 and TRBJ2-2, reads DARVTQTPRHKVTEMGQEVTMRCQPILGHNTVFWYRQTMMQGLELLAYFRNRAPLDDSGMPKDRFSAEMPDATLATLKIQPSEPRDSAVYFCASGIPSGELFFGEGSRLTVL.

The chain is built from TRBV5-4 and TRBJ2-7, with 8 positions matching TRBD2. The germline gives CDR1 SGHNT, CDR2 YYREEE (reference sequence). The J segment lost 5 bases and the V segment lost 1 base, leaving 11 bases of the junction unmatched. CDR3 length: 16 amino acids. CDR3 loop: CASSLLTHTSGHEQYF. As DNA, the CDR3 is TGTGCCAGCAGCTTGTTGACACACACTAGCGGCCACGAGCAGTACTTC.

The chain joins TRBV5-1 to TRBJ2-3; 7 nucleotides match TRBD1. The length of the CDR3 is 17 residues. Per germline, CDR1 SGHRS and CDR2 YFSETQ. V was pared by 1 base and J by 1 base, with 9 bases of the junction left unmatched. CDR3 sequence reads: CASSLRPAGGGTDTQYF. The CDR3 nucleotides are TGCGCCAGCAGCTTGAGGCCAGCAGGGGGAGGCACAGATACGCAGTATTTT.

V gene TRBV11-3 combines with J gene TRBJ1-1, with 10 bases matching TRBD1. This CDR3 spans 15 amino acids. In germline, CDR1 is SGHNT, CDR2 YENEEA. V dropped 1 base and J dropped 1; count of bases not matched to a gene: 0. The DNA for the CDR3 is TGTGCCAGCAGCTTAGGGACAGGGGGGAACACTGAAGCTTTCTTT. Translating it yields CASSLGTGGNTEAFF. Supplemented by reference TRBV11-3 and TRBJ1-1, the full variable domain reads EAGVVQSPRYKIIEKKQPVAFWCNPISGHNTLYWYLQNLGQGPELLIRYENEEAVDDSQLPKDRFSAERLKGVDSTLKIQPAELGDSAVYLCASSLGTGGNTEAFFGQGTRLTVV.

The rearrangement links TRBV10-3 to TRBJ2-5, with D possibly being TRBD2 (6 bases). The germline V and J ends were trimmed by 3 bases and 5 bases, with 13 bases remaining between them. CDR1 and CDR2 from the germline V gene are ENHRY and SYGVKD. The CDR3 runs to 14 residues. The CDR3 bases are TGTGCCATCAGTGATCTTAAGGGGAGGGAGACCCAGTACTTC. Its translation is CAISDLKGRETQYF.

V and J are TRBV10-1 and TRBJ2-7; D remains unclear. The germline V gene encodes CDR1 WNHNN and CDR2 SYGVQD (reference sequence). This CDR3 has 11 amino acids. Trimming shortened V by 7 bases and J by 4 bases, and 8 bases separated the two germline ends. The chain's CDR3 is CASIGLYEQYF. The CDR3 DNA is TGCGCCAGCATCGGTCTTTACGAGCAGTACTTC.

This chain connects TRBV11-2 to TRBJ2-3, with unresolved D. V dropped 8 bases and J dropped 2 bases, with 14 bases sitting between them. This CDR3 is 14 amino acids long. From germline, CDR1 is SGHAT and CDR2 FQNNGV. The CDR3 nucleotides are TGTGCCAGCCTGCGGCCCGGAAACACAGATACGCAGTATTTT. This gives the protein CASLRPGNTDTQYF. Full variable domain (rest looked up from reference TRBV11-2 and TRBJ2-3): EAGVAQSPRYKIIEKRQSVAFWCNPISGHATLYWYQQILGQGPKLLIQFQNNGVVDDSQLPKDRFSAERLKGVDSTLKIQPAKLEDSAVYLCASLRPGNTDTQYFGPGTRLTVL.

Notes on this clone: Other DNA sequences in the same sample also yield this CDR3. The J gene is TRBJ2-7, the V gene TRBV5-1; no clear D gene. CDR1 is SGHRS, CDR2 YFSETQ, per germline. The CDR3 contains 12 residues. V gave up 0 bases and J gave up 5 bases, with 6 bases separating them. The CDR3 nucleotides are TGCGCCAGCAGCTTGGGTGGGGACGAGCAGTACTTC. Amino acid sequence: CASSLGGDEQYF. Variable domain in full (rest from reference TRBV5-1 and TRBJ2-7): KAGVTQTPRYLIKTRGQQVTLSCSPISGHRSVSWYQQTPGQGLQFLFEYFSETQRNKGNFPGRFSGRQFSNSRSEMNVSTLELGDSALYLCASSLGGDEQYFGPGTRLTVT.

The rearrangement links TRBV11-1 to TRBJ1-1; possibly TRBD1 for D (6 bases). This CDR3 is built from 14 residues. Trimming pared 3 bases from V and 4 bases from J, leaving 12 bases between. CDR1 and CDR2 (germline): SGHAT, FQDESV (reference sequence). The CDR3 here is CASSFPGAVTEAFF. DNA of the CDR3: TGTGCCAGCAGCTTTCCGGGGGCGGTCACTGAAGCTTTCTTT.

In DNA, the CDR3 is TGTGCCAGCAACATCGACAGCGATAGCAATCAGCCCCAGCATTTT. Translating gives CASNIDSDSNQPQHF. V is TRBV6-4 and J is TRBJ1-5, with TRBD1 as a possible D gene (5 bases). The CDR3 has 15 residues. Trimming removed 7 bases from V and 0 bases from J, with 13 bases in between. Germline CDR1 MRHNA, CDR2 SNTAGT.

J is TRBJ2-7 and V is TRBV7-9; D gene unclear. Deletions cut 3 bases from V and 3 bases from J, with 3 bases between. The CDR3 is made up of 11 amino acids. Per the germline V gene, CDR1 is SEHNR and CDR2 is FQNEAQ (reference sequence). CDR3 bases: TGTGCCAGCAGCTTTATCTACGAGCAGTACTTC. It is translated as CASSFIYEQYF.

The genes are TRBV5-6 and TRBJ2-5, with D uncertain. Germline V gene sequence: CDR1 SGHDT, CDR2 YYEEEE. V was trimmed by 1 base and J by 1 base, leaving 11 bases between them. The CDR3 totals 15 residues. CDR3 sequence reads: CASSLYSLRQETQYF. The CDR3 bases are TGTGCCAGCAGCTTGTATTCCCTCCGCCAAGAGACCCAGTACTTC.

The chain carries TRBV28 and TRBJ1-3; D ambiguous. CDR1 is MDHEN, CDR2 SYDVKM, per germline. The CDR3 is 14 residues long. With 5 bases removed from V and 2 bases from J, the gap between germline ends came to 10 bases. CDR3 DNA: TGTGCCAGCAGTACACATTCAACTGGAAACACCATATATTTT. It codes for CASSTHSTGNTIYF.

The rearrangement uses TRBV4-2 and TRBJ2-1; D might be TRBD2 (5 bases). With 1 base removed from V and 8 bases from J, the gap between germline ends came to 18 bases. This CDR3 has 16 residues. The germline CDR1 and CDR2 sequences are LGHNA and YNFKEQ. CDR3 loop: CASSQGDYDQAHEQFF. The CDR3 bases are TGTGCCAGCAGCCAAGGCGACTACGACCAGGCCCATGAGCAGTTCTTC.

V and J are TRBV5-4 and TRBJ2-5, with TRBD2 identical over 12 bases. V dropped 4 bases and J dropped 1; count of bases not matched to a gene: 5. Germline CDR1 SGHNT, CDR2 YYREEE (reference sequence). There are 16 residues in the CDR3. The CDR3 reads CASSPGLAGLQETQYF. The CDR3 DNA sequence: TGTGCCAGCAGCCCGGGACTAGCGGGCCTCCAAGAGACCCAGTACTTC.